These T cell receptor beta chains were read from a single sample in a study of blood T cells in healthy people across ages. TCRdb called the 5' RACE reads again in MiXCR, with one record for every CDR3 protein. Among about 1,400,000 distinct CDR3 sequences, approximately 42% were seen once, and the ten largest hold 7.9%. The sample comprised blood. The receptors were sampled from a woman between 18 and 29 years old in good health. Each CDR3 is given without its conserved first and last residue. Expanded clones get a size class; other rows say once, few or many, or leave the size out.

.,TRBV29-1,SVDRQGGEQF
.,TRBV6-6,ASSYSSGVLDTQY
once,TRBV6-1,ASSEYRASSYNEQF
.,TRBV28,ASSYLPLWQY
.,TRBV18,ASSPHRNQPQH
.,TRBV4-1,ASSQEPGVSYNEQY
few,TRBV5-1,ASSAEGSTTNEKLF
once,TRBV6-1,ASSERHPSSYEQY
.,TRBV27,ASSLNEYQPQH
few,TRBV21-1,ASRAEVAGPSVVDTQY